These 10 T cell receptor beta chains originate from one sample sequenced in a study of CD8 T cells in ankylosing spondylitis. Which antigens these TCRs recognize remains unknown. Study-level results: Ankylosing spondylitis blood appeared to carry a characteristic TCR beta motif of roughly eight highly homologous variants.

MiXCR was run by TCRdb on the 5' RACE reads, yielding one entry per CDR3 protein. The sample carries some 200,000 distinct CDR3 sequences, about 7% recorded once. Sequencing used blood, either unsorted or a sorted T cell fraction (not recorded which). The receptors were gathered from a male donor with ankylosing spondylitis.

A few counts support this clonotype. This chain links TRBV3-1 with TRBJ2-1; D is unclear. Between the trimmed V and J ends, which lost 2 bases and 0 bases, there was a span of 11 bases. The CDR3 is 16 residues long. CDR1 is LGHDT and CDR2 is YNNKEL in the germline V gene (reference sequence). The DNA for the CDR3 is TGTGCCAGCAGCCAAAATAGAGACCTCTCCTACAATGAGCAGTTCTTC. Translated: CASSQNRDLSYNEQFF.

This clonotype was observed at least ten times. The rearrangement uses TRBV20-1 and TRBJ1-2; no clear D gene. V was pared by 2 bases and J by 2 bases, with 9 bases between. Germline values: CDR1 DFQATT, CDR2 SNEGSKA (reference sequence). The CDR3 runs to 13 residues. CDR3 protein: CSARSHGNYGYTF. CDR3 DNA: TGCAGTGCTAGATCACATGGGAACTATGGCTACACCTTC.

This clonotype was observed a few times. This chain connects TRBV28 to TRBJ2-7; TRBD1 is a possible D gene (5 bases). CDR3 length: 15 residues. Per germline, CDR1 MDHEN and CDR2 SYDVKM. With 4 bases removed from V and 0 bases from J, the gap between germline ends came to 13 bases. The CDR3 DNA sequence: TGTGCCAGCAGTTCACCGTACAGGTACTCCTACGAGCAGTACTTC. Translation gives CASSSPYRYSYEQYF. The complete variable domain, with remaining parts taken from reference TRBV28 and TRBJ2-7, reads DVKVTQSSRYLVKRTGEKVFLECVQDMDHENMFWYRQDPGLGLRLIYFSYDVKMKEKGDIPEGYSVSREKKERFSLILESASTNQTSMYLCASSSPYRYSYEQYFGPGTRLTVT.

The chain combines TRBV5-1 with TRBJ2-2; D might be TRBD1 (5 bases). CDR3 length: 14 amino acids. The germline gives CDR1 SGHRS, CDR2 YFSETQ. The germline V and J ends were trimmed by 2 bases and 4 bases, with 9 bases remaining between them. The DNA of the CDR3 is TGCGCCAGCAGCTTCCGACAGTCCACCGGGGAGCTGTTTTTT. Its protein product is CASSFRQSTGELFF. The variable domain in full, completed from reference TRBV5-1 and TRBJ2-2, reads KAGVTQTPRYLIKTRGQQVTLSCSPISGHRSVSWYQQTPGQGLQFLFEYFSETQRNKGNFPGRFSGRQFSNSRSEMNVSTLELGDSALYLCASSFRQSTGELFFGEGSRLTVL.

The table lists this clonotype with many counts. This rearrangement joins TRBV6-2 or TRBV6-3 to TRBJ1-1; D is unclear. V was shortened by 8 bases and J by 5 bases, with 6 bases between the two germline ends. Germline-derived CDR1 and CDR2 are MNHEY and SVGEGT. CDR3 length: 10 amino acids. In DNA form, the CDR3 reads TGTGCCAGCTCCGGGACTGAAGCTTTCTTT. Protein sequence: CASSGTEAFF.

The chain joins TRBV7-9 to TRBJ2-1; D perhaps matches TRBD1 (7 bases). The V gene's germline CDR1 is SEHNR and CDR2 FQNEAQ (reference sequence). This CDR3 contains 16 residues. V lost 5 bases and J 8 bases, leaving 22 bases between the germline ends. The CDR3 coding sequence is TGTGCCAGCAGCCCCCGGGACAGACCAGCGGGTCATGAGCAGTTCTTC. Residues: CASSPRDRPAGHEQFF.

Worth noting for this clonotype: A much larger clone differs from this one at a single base, so this may be a read error. The chain couples TRBV16 to TRBJ2-4, with D unclear. This CDR3 contains 17 residues. Germline CDR1 KGHSY, CDR2 FQNENV. In DNA form, the CDR3 reads TGTGACAGCAGCCAACGCGGCAAAGTCAGAGCCAAAAACATTCAGTACTTC. Protein sequence: CDSSQRGKVRAKNIQYF.

This clonotype occurred many times. This chain links TRBV3-1 with TRBJ2-7; no reliable D call. CDR3 length: 15 residues. The germline gives CDR1 LGHDT, CDR2 YNNKEL (reference sequence). V lost 0 bases to trimming and J lost 0 bases, with 9 bases between them. The CDR3 DNA follows: TGTGCCAGCAGCCAAGAGGGCAACCCCTCCTACGAGCAGTACTTC. Amino acid sequence: CASSQEGNPSYEQYF.

This clonotype was picked up a small number of times. A junction boundary mismatches the germline segment, possibly from a read error. The V gene is TRBV4-3, the J gene TRBJ2-7, with D possibly matching TRBD2 (5 bases). The CDR3 length is 14 residues. From germline, CDR1 is LGHNA and CDR2 YSLEER. CDR3 in amino acids: CASSASRGLYEQYF. The CDR3 nucleotides read TGCGCCAGCAGCGCCTCCCGGGGTCTTTACGAGCAGTATTTC.

This clonotype was observed many times. A much larger clone differs by one base, so this may be a read error. The rearrangement uses TRBV6-2 or TRBV6-3 and TRBJ2-7; D is perhaps TRBD1 (6 bases). This CDR3 region has 13 residues. V lost 4 bases to trimming and J lost 0 bases, with 7 bases between them. CDR1 is MNHEY and CDR2 is SVGEGT in the germline V gene. The CDR3 protein is CASSWDNSYEQYF. For the CDR3, the DNA is TGTGCCAGCAGTTGGGACAACTCCTACGAGCAGTACTTC.